This TCR beta chain was profiled in a study of shared clonotypes between healthy human individuals. Germline CDR1 and CDR2: SGHTA and FQGTGA. The ends were cut back, 1 base at V and 2 bases at J, with 3 bases in the middle. The CDR3 has 13 residues. Each subset's genomic DNA was shared equally among a number of immunoSEQ plates. The data were produced by immunoSEQ multiplex PCR, yet TCRdb's version contains in-frame clones alone and is incomplete. The profile covers over 2 million clones, with about 90% appearing a single time and 0.37% taken by the ten largest. Sequenced input: naive CD4+ T cells from PBMCs. Noted subset: CD45RA+ positively selected. The source of this sequence is a man aged 18 to 35 in good health. Some clones in this sample may be carry-over from other donors' samples. The chain carries TRBV7-3 and TRBJ2-1; D unclear. The CDR3 sequence: CASSLMPYNEQFF. CDR3 nucleotide sequence: TGTGCCAGCAGCTTAATGCCCTACAATGAGCAGTTCTTC.